Below, 8 T cell receptor beta chains from the same sample are listed, as sequenced in a study of blood T cell repertoires in COVID-19. Assay used: immunoSEQ multiplex PCR; TCRdb lists only in-frame clones, some missing. The profile shows roughly 49,000 clones, roughly 85% of them singletons. The specimen sequenced was peripheral blood. Every receptor here comes from a human donor in a cohort sampled during active COVID-19.

The chain uses TRBV5-1 and TRBJ2-7; D is perhaps TRBD1 (6 bases). The CDR3 contains 15 residues. V lost 4 bases to trimming and J lost 5 bases, with 19 bases between them. From germline, CDR1 is SGHRS and CDR2 YFSETQ. Here the CDR3 reads CASSLGAGAIHEQYF. The CDR3, as DNA: TGCGCCAGCAGCCTGGGGGCAGGGGCAATCCACGAGCAGTACTTC.

The CDR3, as DNA: TGTGCCAGCAGCCCCGGGGGACTAGCGGGGCTCTACTACGAGCAGTACTTC. This gives the protein CASSPGGLAGLYYEQYF. V usage is TRBV11-2 and J usage is TRBJ2-7; 13 bases are shared with TRBD2. The CDR3 spans 17 residues. Unmatched junction bases numbered 10, after V lost 5 bases and J lost 3 bases. Germline loops: CDR1 SGHAT, CDR2 FQNNGV.

The count of this clone is one. This chain links TRBV6-2 or TRBV6-3 with TRBJ2-7; maybe TRBD2 (6 bases). This CDR3 is built from 14 residues. Between the trimmed V and J ends, which lost 8 bases and 0 bases, there was a span of 14 bases. CDR1 and CDR2 from the germline V gene are MNHEY and SVGEGT. This chain's CDR3 is CASGQLGGSYEQYF. The CDR3, as DNA: TGTGCCAGCGGCCAACTGGGGGGCTCCTACGAGCAGTACTTC.

This sequence joins TRBV20-1 and TRBJ2-3, with TRBD2 matching over 7 bases. The junction had 3 bases not matched to a gene; V was cut back by 3 bases and J by 3 bases. CDR3 size: 13 residues. CDR1 and CDR2 (germline): DFQATT, SNEGSKA (reference sequence). The CDR3 region is CSASGGGTDTQYF. CDR3 in DNA: TGCAGTGCTAGTGGGGGGGGAACAGATACGCAGTATTTT.

This clone came up once. This sequence joins TRBV5-5 and TRBJ1-2; D not resolved. Per the germline V gene, CDR1 is SGHKS and CDR2 is YYEKEE (reference sequence). With 0 bases removed from V and 2 bases from J, the gap between germline ends came to 2 bases. CDR3 length: 12 residues. CDR3 sequence: CASSLANYGYTF. In DNA, the CDR3 is TGTGCCAGCAGCTTGGCAAACTATGGCTACACCTTC. Full variable domain (rest looked up from reference TRBV5-5 and TRBJ1-2): DAGVTQSPTHLIKTRGQQVTLRCSPISGHKSVSWYQQVLGQGPQFIFQYYEKEERGRGNFPDRFSARQFPNYSSELNVNALLLGDSALYLCASSLANYGYTFGSGTRLTVV.

J is TRBJ1-4 and V is TRBV6-1; 10 bases agree with TRBD1. The CDR3 length is 19 residues. V gave up 3 bases and J gave up 2 bases; unmatched junction bases: 12. CDR1 and CDR2 (germline): MNHNS, SASEGT. The CDR3 reads CASSDFLFGQGETNEKLFF. The CDR3 DNA follows: TGTGCCAGCAGTGATTTCCTCTTCGGACAGGGGGAGACTAATGAAAAACTGTTTTTT.

The CDR3 spells CASSLNRGDYGYTF. Written as DNA, the CDR3 is TGTGCCAGCAGCTTAAACAGGGGAGACTATGGCTACACCTTC. This chain links TRBV7-9 with TRBJ1-2; 7 bases map to TRBD1. CDR1 and CDR2 from the germline V gene are SEHNR and FQNEAQ (reference sequence). V dropped 2 bases and J dropped 3; count of bases not matched to a gene: 3. CDR3 length: 14 residues.

The table lists this clone with a count of one. V is TRBV6-2 or TRBV6-3 and J is TRBJ2-6; 7 positions agree with TRBD2. The length of the CDR3 is 17 residues. In germline, CDR1 is MNHEY, CDR2 SVGEGT. V trimming: 2 bases; J trimming: 2 bases; junction bases outside the gene matches: 6. The CDR3 DNA reads TGTGCCAGCAGTTACGACTCTCGGGGGGCTGGGGCCAACGTCCTGACTTTC. Translated, it gives CASSYDSRGAGANVLTF.